Listed below are T cell receptor beta chains from one sample, sequenced in a study of cytomegalovirus exposure and HLA in healthy donors. The table came from immunoSEQ multiplex PCR; TCRdb's copy has only in-frame clones and leaves some out. The sample includes about 150,000 clones, around 74% seen only once; the top ten take 6.3%. What was sequenced was PBMCs. These receptors all come from a man aged 50-60 years in good health and CMV-seropositive. CDR3s include the opening cysteine and the closing phenylalanine or tryptophan. Fields, in order: CDR3 protein, CDR3 DNA, V gene, J gene, clone size, D gene. The D gene is left open where the match is weak. Size is stated for part of the rows, as once, few or many counts, or as a class when the clone is expanded.

CDR3 protein: CASSPSGSLSYEQYF
CDR3 DNA: TGTGCCAGCTCACCCAGCGGGAGCCTCTCCTACGAGCAGTACTTC
V gene: TRBV18
J gene: TRBJ2-7
clone size: .
D gene: TRBD2

CDR3 protein: CASSFLAENTDTQYF
CDR3 DNA: TGCGCCAGCAGCTTCCTAGCGGAGAACACAGATACGCAGTATTTT
V gene: TRBV5-1
J gene: TRBJ2-3
clone size: .
D gene: TRBD2

CDR3 protein: CASSPVRDGELFF
CDR3 DNA: TGTGCCAGCTCACCCGTTCGGGACGGGGAGCTGTTTTTT
V gene: TRBV18
J gene: TRBJ2-2
clone size: once
D gene: .

CDR3 protein: CASSLQGTYGYTF
CDR3 DNA: TGCGCCAGCAGCTTGCAGGGGACCTATGGCTACACCTTC
V gene: TRBV5-1
J gene: TRBJ1-2
clone size: .
D gene: .

CDR3 protein: CASSELAGTVNSPLHF
CDR3 DNA: TGTGCCAGCAGTGAATTAGCCGGGACAGTTAATTCACCCCTCCACTTT
V gene: TRBV6-1
J gene: TRBJ1-6
clone size: once
D gene: TRBD1

CDR3 protein: CASSSGQSTNEKLFF
CDR3 DNA: TGTGCCAGCAGTTCCGGACAGTCAACTAATGAAAAACTGTTTTTT
V gene: TRBV28
J gene: TRBJ1-4
clone size: .
D gene: .

CDR3 protein: CSVEDWGGGREKLFF
CDR3 DNA: TGCAGCGTTGAAGATTGGGGAGGCGGGAGGGAAAAACTGTTTTTT
V gene: TRBV29-1
J gene: TRBJ1-4
clone size: few
D gene: .

CDR3 protein: CASSLSGGYGNTIYF
CDR3 DNA: TGTGCCAGCAGTTTATCGGGCGGGTACGGAAACACCATATATTTT
V gene: TRBV27
J gene: TRBJ1-3
clone size: .
D gene: .

CDR3 protein: CSSSFGQNTEAFF
CDR3 DNA: TGTTCCAGCAGCTTCGGACAGAACACTGAAGCTTTCTTT
V gene: TRBV7-9
J gene: TRBJ1-1
clone size: .
D gene: .

CDR3 protein: CASSVGNSGSAYEQYF
CDR3 DNA: TGTGCCAGCAGCGTAGGTAATAGCGGGAGCGCCTACGAGCAGTACTTC
V gene: TRBV9
J gene: TRBJ2-7
clone size: .
D gene: TRBD2

CDR3 protein: CASSQGTSRGNQPQHF
CDR3 DNA: TGCGCCAGCAGCCAAGGGACATCTAGGGGGAATCAGCCCCAGCATTTT
V gene: TRBV4-1
J gene: TRBJ1-5
clone size: .
D gene: .

CDR3 protein: CASSKDYWPKNIQYF
CDR3 DNA: TGTGCCAGCAGCAAGGACTACTGGCCCAAAAACATTCAGTACTTC
V gene: TRBV9
J gene: TRBJ2-4
clone size: .
D gene: .

CDR3 protein: CASSPFQETQYF
CDR3 DNA: TGTGCCAGCAGCCCATTCCAAGAGACCCAGTACTTC
V gene: TRBV6-6
J gene: TRBJ2-5
clone size: .
D gene: .

CDR3 protein: CASSEAPWGGNEQFF
CDR3 DNA: TGTGCCAGCAGTGAAGCCCCGTGGGGGGGCAATGAGCAGTTCTTC
V gene: TRBV6-1
J gene: TRBJ2-1
clone size: .
D gene: TRBD2

CDR3 protein: CSASGNNEQFF
CDR3 DNA: TGCAGTGCTAGCGGGAACAATGAGCAGTTCTTC
V gene: TRBV20-1
J gene: TRBJ2-1
clone size: .
D gene: .

CDR3 protein: CASTAVQGVSGYTF
CDR3 DNA: TGTGCCAGCACCGCGGTACAGGGGGTGAGTGGCTACACCTTC
V gene: TRBV6-6
J gene: TRBJ1-2
clone size: .
D gene: TRBD1

CDR3 protein: CASSPATSVGEQFF
CDR3 DNA: TGCGCCAGCAGCCCAGCGACTAGTGTTGGTGAGCAGTTCTTC
V gene: TRBV5-1
J gene: TRBJ2-1
clone size: .
D gene: .

CDR3 protein: CASSVTPGTGVSGYTF
CDR3 DNA: TGTGCCAGCAGTGTTACTCCCGGGACAGGGGTTTCTGGCTACACCTTC
V gene: TRBV6-1
J gene: TRBJ1-2
clone size: .
D gene: TRBD1

CDR3 protein: CASSPQGLALTYEQYF
CDR3 DNA: TGTGCCAGCAGCCCGCAGGGACTAGCGCTAACCTACGAGCAGTACTTC
V gene: TRBV11-2
J gene: TRBJ2-7
clone size: .
D gene: TRBD2

CDR3 protein: CASDSEREDMAYEQYF
CDR3 DNA: TGTGCCAGCGATTCCGAGCGGGAGGATATGGCCTACGAGCAGTACTTC
V gene: TRBV2
J gene: TRBJ2-7
clone size: .
D gene: TRBD2

CDR3 protein: CASSIGRGQETQYF
CDR3 DNA: TGTGCCAGTAGTATAGGCAGGGGCCAAGAGACCCAGTACTTC
V gene: TRBV19
J gene: TRBJ2-5
clone size: .
D gene: .

CDR3 protein: CASSLLGQGNKYGYTF
CDR3 DNA: TGTGCCAGCAGCTTGTTGGGTCAGGGGAATAAGTATGGCTACACCTTC
V gene: TRBV5-8
J gene: TRBJ1-2
clone size: once
D gene: .

CDR3 protein: CASRPDRSYGHTF
CDR3 DNA: TGTGCCAGTAGGCCGGACAGGAGCTATGGCCACACCTTC
V gene: TRBV19
J gene: TRBJ1-2
clone size: .
D gene: TRBD1

CDR3 protein: CASSPGLADIQETQYF
CDR3 DNA: TGCGCCAGCAGCCCGGGACTAGCGGACATCCAAGAGACCCAGTACTTC
V gene: TRBV5-1
J gene: TRBJ2-5
clone size: .
D gene: TRBD2

CDR3 protein: CASSFPGTARRDTQYF
CDR3 DNA: TGCGCCAGCAGCTTCCCGGGGACAGCCCGAAGAGATACGCAGTATTTT
V gene: TRBV5-1
J gene: TRBJ2-3
clone size: few
D gene: TRBD1

CDR3 protein: CASSRNRADTQYF
CDR3 DNA: TGCGCCAGCAGCAGGAACAGGGCAGATACGCAGTATTTT
V gene: TRBV5-1
J gene: TRBJ2-3
clone size: few
D gene: .

CDR3 protein: CASLFRDSRSYNEQFF
CDR3 DNA: TGCGCCAGCTTGTTCCGGGACAGCCGCTCCTACAATGAGCAGTTCTTC
V gene: TRBV10-2
J gene: TRBJ2-1
clone size: .
D gene: TRBD1

CDR3 protein: CASSARETQYF
CDR3 DNA: TGTGCCAGCAGCGCCCGAGAGACCCAGTACTTC
V gene: TRBV9
J gene: TRBJ2-5
clone size: few
D gene: .

CDR3 protein: CASSLGTGVSNQPQHF
CDR3 DNA: TGCGCCAGCAGCCTCGGGACAGGGGTTAGCAATCAGCCCCAGCATTTT
V gene: TRBV5-1
J gene: TRBJ1-5
clone size: .
D gene: TRBD1

CDR3 protein: CASSLEGKVSFQETQYF
CDR3 DNA: TGCGCCAGCAGCCTTGAGGGTAAAGTATCCTTCCAAGAGACCCAGTACTTC
V gene: TRBV5-1
J gene: TRBJ2-5
clone size: .
D gene: .

CDR3 protein: CSVWTGSNYGYTF
CDR3 DNA: TGCAGCGTCTGGACAGGCTCGAACTATGGCTACACCTTC
V gene: TRBV29-1
J gene: TRBJ1-2
clone size: .
D gene: TRBD1

CDR3 protein: CAIQEGPYEQYF
CDR3 DNA: TGTGCCATACAGGAGGGCCCCTACGAGCAGTACTTC
V gene: TRBV10-3
J gene: TRBJ2-7
clone size: .
D gene: .

CDR3 protein: CASSVFDEQFF
CDR3 DNA: TGTGCCAGCAGCGTCTTCGATGAGCAGTTCTTC
V gene: TRBV9
J gene: TRBJ2-1
clone size: few
D gene: .

CDR3 protein: CASLLAGPTDTQYF
CDR3 DNA: TGTGCCAGCCTCCTAGCGGGCCCCACAGATACGCAGTATTTT
V gene: TRBV28
J gene: TRBJ2-3
clone size: .
D gene: TRBD2

CDR3 protein: CASSWGEETQYF
CDR3 DNA: TGCGCCAGCAGCTGGGGAGAAGAGACCCAGTACTTC
V gene: TRBV5-1
J gene: TRBJ2-5
clone size: once
D gene: .

CDR3 protein: CASSTRDRDRAPSEQYF
CDR3 DNA: TGTGCCAGCAGCACGAGGGACCGGGACAGGGCCCCCTCCGAGCAGTACTTC
V gene: TRBV21-1
J gene: TRBJ2-7
clone size: .
D gene: .

CDR3 protein: CATSTGINYEQYF
CDR3 DNA: TGTGCCACCAGTACCGGGATCAACTACGAGCAGTACTTC
V gene: TRBV15
J gene: TRBJ2-7
clone size: once
D gene: .

CDR3 protein: CASSSQFPYEQYF
CDR3 DNA: TGCGCCAGCAGCTCCCAGTTCCCCTACGAGCAGTACTTC
V gene: TRBV5-1
J gene: TRBJ2-7
clone size: once
D gene: .

CDR3 protein: CASSDPYRAVNYGYTF
CDR3 DNA: TGTGCCAGCAGTGACCCGTACAGGGCGGTCAACTATGGCTACACCTTC
V gene: TRBV6-1
J gene: TRBJ1-2
clone size: .
D gene: .

CDR3 protein: CASSKGDGGEDGYTF
CDR3 DNA: TGTGCCAGCAGCAAAGGGGACGGGGGGGAGGACGGCTACACCTTC
V gene: TRBV21-1
J gene: TRBJ1-2
clone size: .
D gene: .

CDR3 protein: CASRFELDQPQHF
CDR3 DNA: TGTGCCAGCAGGTTTGAGTTGGATCAGCCCCAGCATTTT
V gene: TRBV2
J gene: TRBJ1-5
clone size: few
D gene: .

CDR3 protein: CASSVGGQGAREQYF
CDR3 DNA: TGTGCCAGCAGCGTAGGCGGCCAGGGGGCGCGCGAGCAGTACTTC
V gene: TRBV9
J gene: TRBJ2-7
clone size: .
D gene: TRBD1

CDR3 protein: CASSLGGAGLASRQFF
CDR3 DNA: TGTGCCAGCAGTTTGGGGGGTGCCGGACTAGCGAGTCGGCAGTTCTTC
V gene: TRBV28
J gene: TRBJ2-1
clone size: .
D gene: TRBD2

CDR3 protein: CASSRQGNSYEQYF
CDR3 DNA: TGTGCCAGCAGCAGACAGGGGAACTCCTACGAGCAGTACTTC
V gene: TRBV11-2
J gene: TRBJ2-7
clone size: few
D gene: TRBD1

CDR3 protein: CASGKDRANTGELFF
CDR3 DNA: TGCGCCAGCGGTAAAGACAGGGCAAACACCGGGGAGCTGTTTTTT
V gene: TRBV23-1
J gene: TRBJ2-2
clone size: .
D gene: TRBD1

CDR3 protein: CASSLAVTGMTEAFF
CDR3 DNA: TGCGCCAGCAGCTTGGCGGTGACAGGGATGACTGAAGCTTTCTTT
V gene: TRBV5-1
J gene: TRBJ1-1
clone size: .
D gene: TRBD1

CDR3 protein: CASSLRDRTATNEKLFF
CDR3 DNA: TGTGCCAGCAGTTTACGCGACAGGACAGCAACTAATGAAAAACTGTTTTTT
V gene: TRBV28
J gene: TRBJ1-4
clone size: .
D gene: .

CDR3 protein: CASSTTGANVLTF
CDR3 DNA: TGTGCCAGCAGTACAACTGGGGCCAACGTCCTGACTTTC
V gene: TRBV28
J gene: TRBJ2-6
clone size: .
D gene: .

CDR3 protein: CASRLQGTSSYEQYF
CDR3 DNA: TGTGCCAGCAGACTACAGGGGACCTCCTCCTACGAGCAGTACTTC
V gene: TRBV11-2
J gene: TRBJ2-7
clone size: .
D gene: TRBD1

CDR3 protein: CASMRAWEAREQFF
CDR3 DNA: TGTGCCAGTATGAGGGCATGGGAGGCTCGTGAGCAGTTCTTC
V gene: TRBV19
J gene: TRBJ2-1
clone size: .
D gene: .

CDR3 protein: CASSPRRGLDTEAFF
CDR3 DNA: TGTGCCAGCTCACCACGAAGGGGACTGGACACTGAAGCTTTCTTT
V gene: TRBV18
J gene: TRBJ1-1
clone size: once
D gene: .

CDR3 protein: CASSLVLPGQGAFF
CDR3 DNA: TGTGCCAGCAGCTTAGTGCTCCCGGGCCAGGGGGCTTTCTTT
V gene: TRBV7-8
J gene: TRBJ1-1
clone size: .
D gene: .

CDR3 protein: CASKTGTGNQPQHF
CDR3 DNA: TGTGCCAGCAAGACCGGGACAGGGAATCAGCCCCAGCATTTT
V gene: TRBV2
J gene: TRBJ1-5
clone size: few
D gene: TRBD1

CDR3 protein: CASSTRLAGGFLTFF
CDR3 DNA: TGTGCCAGCAGTACTAGACTAGCGGGAGGATTCCTGACGTTCTTC
V gene: TRBV27
J gene: TRBJ2-1
clone size: .
D gene: TRBD2

CDR3 protein: CASTPGQGRMNTEAFF
CDR3 DNA: TGTGCCAGTACCCCAGGACAGGGGAGGATGAACACTGAAGCTTTCTTT
V gene: TRBV19
J gene: TRBJ1-1
clone size: .
D gene: TRBD1

CDR3 protein: CASSQEATTSGESYEQYF
CDR3 DNA: TGCGCCAGCAGCCAAGAAGCTACTACTAGCGGGGAGTCCTACGAGCAGTACTTC
V gene: TRBV4-1
J gene: TRBJ2-7
clone size: .
D gene: TRBD2

CDR3 protein: CASSQPPSGVYEQYF
CDR3 DNA: TGCGCCAGCAGCCAACCACCTAGCGGAGTCTACGAGCAGTACTTC
V gene: TRBV4-1
J gene: TRBJ2-7
clone size: .
D gene: TRBD2

CDR3 protein: CASSWEGHQPQHF
CDR3 DNA: TGTGCCAGCAGTTGGGAGGGGCATCAGCCCCAGCATTTT
V gene: TRBV27
J gene: TRBJ1-5
clone size: .
D gene: .